The 27 T cell receptor beta chains in this list originate from one sample, sequenced in a study of T cell responses to AZD1222 COVID-19 vaccine. Libraries were prepared by immunoSEQ multiplex PCR; TCRdb keeps only in-frame clonotypes and omits some of them. The sample has about 150,000 clones, 88% seen once. Here the sequenced sample was peripheral blood, taken on day 0 of AZD1222 vaccination. The receptors here all came from an adult in good health.

The V gene is TRBV27, the J gene TRBJ2-1; 8 bases line up with TRBD2. The germline V gene encodes CDR1 MNHEY and CDR2 SMNVEV (reference sequence). The CDR3 spans 18 residues. Trimming at V came to 3 bases and at J to 0 bases, leaving 10 bases not matched to a gene. The CDR3 is CASSFQSGSYHSYNEQFF. The CDR3 bases are TGTGCCAGCAGTTTTCAGAGCGGGAGTTACCACTCCTACAATGAGCAGTTCTTC.

This chain connects TRBV3-1 (or the pseudogene TRBV3-2) to TRBJ1-5; 7 nucleotides line up with TRBD1. The junction had 7 bases not matched to a gene; V was cut back by 1 base and J by 4 bases. Germline V lookup: CDR1 LGHDT, CDR2 YNNKEL (reference sequence). The CDR3 runs 16 residues. The CDR3 sequence: CASSQGSGQRNQPQHF. In DNA, the CDR3 is TGTGCCAGCAGCCAAGGTTCGGGACAGAGGAATCAGCCCCAGCATTTT.

The chain carries TRBV12-3 or TRBV12-4 and TRBJ2-7, with TRBD1 matching over 7 bases. This CDR3 is 12 amino acids long. J was trimmed by 5 bases and V by 5 bases; bases with no gene match: 3. CDR3 region: CASSTGAHEQYF. In DNA form, the CDR3 reads TGTGCCAGCAGTACAGGGGCCCACGAGCAGTACTTC.

The rearrangement links TRBV7-3 to TRBJ2-2, with 10 bases fitting TRBD1. J lost 4 bases, V lost 2 bases, and 4 bases had no gene match. CDR3 length: 16 residues. The germline CDR1 and CDR2 sequences are SGHTA and FQGTGA. CDR3 protein: CASSLAGQGITGELFF. CDR3 DNA: TGTGCCAGCAGCTTAGCGGGACAGGGGATCACCGGGGAGCTGTTTTTT. The full variable domain, in which reference TRBV7-3 and TRBJ2-2 provide the parts outside the CDR3, is GAGVSQTPSNKVTEKGKYVELRCDPISGHTALYWYRQSLGQGPEFLIYFQGTGAADDSGLPNDRFFAVRPEGSVSTLKIQRTERGDSAVYLCASSLAGQGITGELFFGEGSRLTVL.

V usage is TRBV5-4 and J usage is TRBJ2-5, with a weak D call TRBD2 (6 bases). Germline V gene sequence: CDR1 SGHNT, CDR2 YYREEE (reference sequence). The CDR3 is made up of 14 amino acids. The V and J ends lost 0 bases and 5 bases respectively, with 11 bases between them. CDR3 amino acids: CASSLAGSQETQYF. CDR3 sequence (DNA): TGTGCCAGCAGCTTGGCCGGGAGTCAGGAGACCCAGTACTTC.

The chain combines TRBV30 with TRBJ2-7; a possible D gene is TRBD1 (5 bases). This CDR3 is 11 amino acids long. Germline assignment: CDR1 GTSNPN and CDR2 SVGIG (reference sequence). Trimming stripped 0 bases from V and 6 bases from J, with 6 bases between. The CDR3 here is CAWSVGVEQYF. Here the CDR3 DNA reads TGTGCCTGGAGTGTAGGGGTCGAGCAGTACTTC.

This chain uses TRBV6-6 with TRBJ2-1, with D unclear. V shed 0 bases and J shed 10 bases, with 4 bases lying between them. Germline V gene data show CDR1 as MNHNY and CDR2 as SVGAGI (reference sequence). CDR3 size: 11 residues. Here the CDR3 DNA reads TGTGCCAGCAGTTACTCGAGCGAGCAGTTCTTC. Translated: CASSYSSEQFF.

CDR3 nucleotide sequence: TGTGCCAGCAGCCCCATCCCGGGGCGCACTGAAGCTTTCTTT. Translating it yields CASSPIPGRTEAFF. This chain connects TRBV7-3 to TRBJ1-1; a possible D gene is TRBD1 (5 bases). This CDR3 is 14 amino acids long. The germline gives CDR1 SGHTA, CDR2 FQGTGA. The V end was cut by 5 bases, the J end by 4 bases, with 14 bases between.

The V gene is TRBV9, the J gene TRBJ2-2, with 7 positions matching TRBD2. The germline V gene has CDR1 SGDLS and CDR2 YYNGEE. The V segment lost 4 bases and the J segment 0 bases; nucleotides outside the gene matches: 3. The CDR3 loop spans 15 amino acids. CDR3 sequence: CASSLGGANTGELFF. The CDR3 DNA reads TGTGCCAGCAGCCTTGGGGGGGCGAACACCGGGGAGCTGTTTTTT. The whole variable domain, filled in from reference TRBV9 and TRBJ2-2, reads DSGVTQTPKHLITATGQRVTLRCSPRSGDLSVYWYQQSLDQGLQFLIQYYNGEERAKGNILERFSAQQFPDLHSELNLSSLELGDSALYFCASSLGGANTGELFFGEGSRLTVL.

The gene calls are TRBV19 and TRBJ2-1, with D maybe TRBD2 (6 bases). Germline-derived CDR1 and CDR2 are LNHDA and SQIVND (reference sequence). V lost 5 bases and J 13 bases, leaving 15 bases between the germline ends. This CDR3 spans 12 amino acids. The DNA for the CDR3 is TGTGCCAGTAGTGACCGAGGGACTTTCCAGTTCTTC. Translating gives CASSDRGTFQFF.

The J gene is TRBJ2-7, the V gene TRBV28; 8 nucleotides align to TRBD2. The trim removed 8 bases at V and 6 bases at J, leaving 6 bases unmatched. Germline V gene lookup returns CDR1 MDHEN and CDR2 SYDVKM. This CDR3 is built from 12 residues. CDR3 loop: CASVGLAGEQYF. CDR3 DNA sequence: TGTGCCAGCGTAGGACTAGCTGGCGAGCAGTACTTC.

This clone has just a few counts. This chain joins TRBV6-5 and TRBJ1-1; D unclear. Per the germline V gene, CDR1 is MNHEY and CDR2 is SVGAGI. Trimming took 9 bases from V and 0 from J, leaving 17 bases between them. The CDR3 has 15 amino acids. The CDR3 DNA reads as TGTGCCAGTCGCGTCGACGGGAAGATGAACACTGAAGCTTTCTTT. It specifies CASRVDGKMNTEAFF.

The chain links TRBV11-2 to TRBJ1-2; D may be TRBD1 (6 bases). The germline V gene encodes CDR1 SGHAT and CDR2 FQNNGV. The V end was cut by 5 bases, the J end by 3 bases, with 19 bases between. The CDR3 has 16 residues. CDR3 in amino acids: CASSPSRGGLDYGYTF. The DNA for the CDR3 is TGTGCCAGCAGCCCATCCAGAGGGGGGTTAGACTATGGCTACACCTTC.

The chain links TRBV28 to TRBJ1-6; D not resolved. V dropped 6 bases and J dropped 2 bases, with 14 bases sitting between them. CDR1 and CDR2 (germline): MDHEN, SYDVKM. This CDR3 is 16 amino acids long. Here the CDR3 DNA reads TGTGCCAGCAGAAGTCCTCGGGTTCCCTATAATTCACCCCTCCACTTT. Its translation: CASRSPRVPYNSPLHF.

The V gene is TRBV7-2, the J gene TRBJ2-1; maybe TRBD2 (5 bases). Germline V lookup: CDR1 SGHTA, CDR2 FQGNSA. Trimming pared 3 bases from V and 7 bases from J, leaving 25 bases between. The CDR3 length is 18 residues. The CDR3 DNA follows: TGTGCCAGCAGCTTCCGGCGCGGTCTAGCCCCAAAAGGGAATGAGCAGTTCTTC. Its protein is CASSFRRGLAPKGNEQFF.

V gene TRBV5-5 combines with J gene TRBJ1-5, with 9 bases matching TRBD1. Germline V gene sequence: CDR1 SGHKS, CDR2 YYEKEE (reference sequence). J was trimmed by 7 bases and V by 0 bases; bases with no gene match: 11. The CDR3 contains 17 residues. The CDR3 protein is CASSLAFGTGIGQPQHF. In nucleotides, the CDR3 is TGTGCCAGCAGCTTGGCCTTCGGGACAGGGATTGGGCAGCCCCAGCATTTT.

The V gene is TRBV7-2, the J gene TRBJ1-2; a possible D gene is TRBD1 (6 bases). This CDR3 has 14 residues. Germline assignment: CDR1 SGHTA and CDR2 FQGNSA. V was pared by 5 bases and J by 2 bases, with 12 bases between. The CDR3: CASSARTVNYGYTF. For the CDR3, the DNA is TGTGCCAGCAGCGCAAGGACAGTCAACTATGGCTACACCTTC.

This clone has only a few counts. The chain employs TRBV5-4 and TRBJ1-6; D may be TRBD1 (6 bases). The V and J ends lost 4 bases and 7 bases respectively, with 18 bases between them. There are 16 residues in the CDR3. CDR1 and CDR2 (germline): SGHNT, YYREEE (reference sequence). In nucleotides, the CDR3 is TGTGCCAGCAGCCGGATAGGACAGCACGGAAATTCACCCCTCCACTTT. Encoded protein: CASSRIGQHGNSPLHF.

CDR3 sequence reads: CASSPSADRGDSPLHF. In nucleotides, the CDR3 is TGTGCCAGCAGCCCCTCGGCCGACAGGGGAGATTCACCCCTCCACTTT. The chain uses TRBV7-9 and TRBJ1-6, with TRBD1 matching 8 bases. CDR1 is SEHNR, CDR2 FQNEAQ, per germline (reference sequence). Unmatched junction bases numbered 11, after V lost 5 bases and J lost 8 bases. This CDR3 is 16 amino acids long.

Only one count was recorded for this clone. This sequence joins TRBV7-3 and TRBJ2-7; 9 bases are a match to TRBD2. The CDR3 has 15 amino acids. Germline values: CDR1 SGHTA, CDR2 FQGTGA. The ends lost 6 bases at V and 4 bases at J; junction bases unmatched: 10. The DNA for the CDR3 is TGTGCCAGCAGAGTGGCCGGAGGACTAGCGTACGAGCAGTACTTC. Translated, it gives CASRVAGGLAYEQYF.

In its sample, this clone was seen once. This chain uses TRBV30 with TRBJ1-1; D is ambiguous. CDR1 and CDR2 (germline): GTSNPN, SVGIG (reference sequence). V was clipped by 3 bases and J by 0 bases, with 8 bases between them. The CDR3 sequence is 13 residues long. CDR3 protein: CAWRINLNTEAFF. The CDR3 region has the DNA TGTGCCTGGAGAATTAATCTGAACACTGAAGCTTTCTTT.

This clone was observed a single time. The CDR3 spells CASSPTDGSYEQYF. In nucleotides, the CDR3 is TGTGCCAGCAGCCCAACGGACGGATCCTACGAGCAGTACTTC. The chain carries TRBV9 and TRBJ2-7; D unresolved. Germline CDR1 and CDR2: SGDLS and YYNGEE. V was cut by 4 bases and J by 1 base, with 12 bases left in between. The CDR3 totals 14 residues.

The chain carries TRBV11-3 and TRBJ2-1; TRBD2 is a possible D gene (6 bases). The V gene lost 10 bases and the J gene lost 4 bases, with 14 bases spanning the gap. The CDR3 has 13 amino acids. The V gene's germline CDR1 is SGHNT and CDR2 YENEEA. As DNA, the CDR3 is TGTGCCACCGGGGCGGGATCTTACAATGAGCAGTTCTTC. Protein sequence: CATGAGSYNEQFF.

The genes are TRBV19 and TRBJ1-3; the match to TRBD1 covers 9 bases. In germline, CDR1 is LNHDA, CDR2 SQIVND (reference sequence). This CDR3 has 16 residues. With V trimmed by 4 bases and J by 1 base, 5 bases remained unmatched. In nucleotides, the CDR3 is TGTGCCAGTAGTAATTCGGGACAGGGATCTGGAAACACCATATATTTT. It codes for CASSNSGQGSGNTIYF.

This rearrangement joins TRBV11-3 to TRBJ1-6; D is unclear. The CDR3 totals 14 residues. Trimming removed 5 bases from V and 6 bases from J, with 11 bases in between. Germline assignment: CDR1 SGHNT and CDR2 YENEEA. The CDR3 nucleotides read TGTGCCAGCAGCCAAACGAAGGTTAATTCACCCCTCCACTTT. Translated, it gives CASSQTKVNSPLHF.

The chain links TRBV6-5 to TRBJ1-2; TRBD1 agrees at 8 bases. CDR3 length: 11 residues. After removal of 4 bases from V and 8 bases from J, the junction contained 0 bases not matched to a gene. CDR1 is MNHEY, CDR2 SVGAGI, per germline. The chain's CDR3 is CASSSGGGYTF. In DNA form, the CDR3 reads TGTGCCAGCAGTTCAGGGGGCGGCTACACCTTC.

This rearrangement joins TRBV27 to TRBJ2-1; no clear D. V gave up 0 bases and J gave up 2 bases, with 8 bases separating them. The CDR3 consists of 15 residues. Germline V CDR1 and CDR2: MNHEY, SMNVEV (reference sequence). The CDR3 DNA is TGTGCCAGCAGTTTATCTCCCATTACCTACAATGAGCAGTTCTTC. Amino acid sequence: CASSLSPITYNEQFF.